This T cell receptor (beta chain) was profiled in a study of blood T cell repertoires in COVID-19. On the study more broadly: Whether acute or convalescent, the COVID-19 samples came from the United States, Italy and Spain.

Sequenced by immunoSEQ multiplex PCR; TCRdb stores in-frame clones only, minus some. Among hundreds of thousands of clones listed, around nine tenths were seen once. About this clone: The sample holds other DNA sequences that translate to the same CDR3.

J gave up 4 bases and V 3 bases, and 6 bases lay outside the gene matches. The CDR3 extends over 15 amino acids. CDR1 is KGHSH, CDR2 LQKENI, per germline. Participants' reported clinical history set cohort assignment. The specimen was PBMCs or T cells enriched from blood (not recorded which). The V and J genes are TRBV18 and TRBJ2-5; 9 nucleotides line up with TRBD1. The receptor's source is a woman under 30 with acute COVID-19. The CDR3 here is CASSPPGQGGETQYF. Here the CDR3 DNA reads TGTGCCAGCTCACCTCCGGGACAGGGTGGAGAGACCCAGTACTTC. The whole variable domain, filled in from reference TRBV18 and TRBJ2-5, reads NAGVMQNPRHLVRRRGQEARLRCSPMKGHSHVYWYRQLPEEGLKFMVYLQKENIIDESGMPKERFSAEFPKEGPSILRIQQVVRGDSAAYFCASSPPGQGGETQYFGPGTRLLVL.